This record looks at one T cell receptor (beta chain) sequence and its context. What it binds is not known. This record comes from a study of CD8+CD57+ T cells in acquired aplastic anemia. Study results and limitations: Between patients and controls, CD8+ Simpson's diversity did not vary significantly. Sharing between patients and controls was observed for about 27 CD8+ CDR3 sequences.

Profiling that covered TCR beta VDJ and CDR3 relied on genomic DNA as its template. TCRdb ran MiXCR on the reads and lists one entry per CDR3 protein. The sample holds about 80,000 distinct CDR3 sequences; under 50% are singletons and the top ten take 65% to 70%. Sequencing input: sorted CD4+, CD8+, or CD8+CD57+ T cells (not recorded which) from PBMCs. This receptor was identified in a human donor in good health, serving as a control.

CDR3 DNA: TGTGCCAGCAGCGGAACTAGCGGGAGGTTAGGCGGGCAGTACTTC. It translates to CASSGTSGRLGGQYF. V is TRBV5-8 and J is TRBJ2-7; TRBD2 matches at 12 bases. This CDR3 has 15 amino acids. Germline V gene lookup returns CDR1 SGHTS and CDR2 YDEGEE. J gave up 9 bases and V 4 bases, and 11 bases lay outside the gene matches.